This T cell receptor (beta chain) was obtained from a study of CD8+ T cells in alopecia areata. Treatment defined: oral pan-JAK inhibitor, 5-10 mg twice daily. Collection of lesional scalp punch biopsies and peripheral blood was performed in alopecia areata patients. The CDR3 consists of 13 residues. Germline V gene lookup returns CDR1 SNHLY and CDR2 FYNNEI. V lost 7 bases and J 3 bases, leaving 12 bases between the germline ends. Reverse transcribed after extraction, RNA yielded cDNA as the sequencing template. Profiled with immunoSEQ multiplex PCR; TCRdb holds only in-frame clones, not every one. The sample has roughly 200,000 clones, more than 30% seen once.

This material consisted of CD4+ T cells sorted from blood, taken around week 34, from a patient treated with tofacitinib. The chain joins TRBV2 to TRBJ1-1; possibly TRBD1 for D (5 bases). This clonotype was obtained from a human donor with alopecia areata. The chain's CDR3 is CASKKGLYTEAFF. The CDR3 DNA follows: TGTGCCAGCAAAAAGGGGTTGTACACTGAAGCTTTCTTT.